This T cell receptor beta chain was obtained from a study of blood T cell repertoires in COVID-19 (dated by TCRdb to 2018 to 2020). Context from the whole study: Samples from collaborators originated in the United States, Italy and Spain and spanned both the acute and convalescent phases of COVID-19. The prospective study material was composed of cDNA or gDNA derived from T cells, B-cell-depleted T cells, or PBMCs. Subjects who had been exposed to COVID-19, were actively infected with it, or had recovered from it provided the deeply sampled blood TCRbeta repertoires that made up the dataset. The repertoires were released in a freely available public database meant as a resource for research on the immune response to SARS-CoV-2. The samples were drawn from two sources: the first 160 participants of the ongoing ImmuneRACE study, and approximately 1,300 subjects contributed by 6 global collaborators. A de-identified subject ID, COVID-19 status, age in years and sex were almost always included in the sample metadata. HLA class I and class II types, where available, came from metadata supplied by the sample provider rather than from assay-based typing.

There are a few counts of this clone. The antigen this receptor binds is unknown. No clone much larger than this one lies a single base away; base qualities are absent. V is shortened by 4 bases, J by 4 bases, and the region joining them spans 7 bases. The CDR3 holds 12 amino acids from the cysteine to the phenylalanine. Here the CDR3 DNA is all that survives: 36 bases in frame from base 1. According to the germline V gene, CDR1 reads MNHEY and CDR2 reads SVGAGI. Each collaborating institution followed its own protocols to collect whole blood in K2EDTA tubes. For TCRbeta analysis, collaborators shipped samples in one of three forms: frozen whole blood, isolated PBMCs, or DNA extracted from either of those sample types. The immunoSEQ Assay, a bias-controlled multiplex PCR, was used to amplify TCRbeta CDR3 regions from genomic DNA. Turning to the authors' computational methods: Nucleated cell counts per sample were estimated from amplification of reference gene primers within the assay. To quantify the absolute abundance of each unique TCRbeta CDR3 rearrangement, sequence reads were collapsed and filtered. For each sample, productive Simpson clonality was calculated as the square root of Simpson's diversity index over productive rearrangements. TCRdb mirrors the immuneACCESS table, restricted to in-frame sequences. Some clones are absent from its copies; in checked studies, under half trace to an unresolved V gene, and the reason for the others is unknown. Clonal size and the V and J genes are those of that table, whereas D and trimming came from the DNA. This sample gives 99,000 or so clones in total; 80% to 85% of them show up just once. Approximately 15% of the sample goes to the ten largest clones.

Overall study outcomes, separate from this receptor: The amount of clinical and demographic metadata varied by source and participant and was provided uncurated.

The source material was peripheral blood. The source is a woman aged 80 or over with acute or convalescent COVID-19. This sequence uses TRBV6-5 and TRBJ1-2; possibly the D gene is TRBD1, per 5 matching bases. The nucleotide sequence is TGTGCCAGCAGTTCGGACACCTATGGCTACACCTTC. This encodes CASSSDTYGYTF.